This T cell receptor beta chain was observed in a study of T cell responses to AZD1222 COVID-19 vaccine. Study in general: Second-dose groups at about 4 or about 12 weeks were pooled.

The repertoire was sequenced with immunoSEQ multiplex PCR; TCRdb's copy has only in-frame clones and lacks some. The table records over 150,000 clones, 90% of them present only once. This material consisted of peripheral blood, taken on day 0 of AZD1222 vaccination. The source of this sequence is an adult in good health.

As DNA, the CDR3 is TGTGCCAGTCATCGGCCGGGGGGAAGACAGCCCCAGCATTTT. Its protein is CASHRPGGRQPQHF. This chain uses TRBV19 with TRBJ1-5, with D possibly matching TRBD1 (5 bases). V was pared by 8 bases and J by 7 bases, with 18 bases between. The CDR3 loop spans 14 amino acids. Germline V CDR1 and CDR2: LNHDA, SQIVND (reference sequence).